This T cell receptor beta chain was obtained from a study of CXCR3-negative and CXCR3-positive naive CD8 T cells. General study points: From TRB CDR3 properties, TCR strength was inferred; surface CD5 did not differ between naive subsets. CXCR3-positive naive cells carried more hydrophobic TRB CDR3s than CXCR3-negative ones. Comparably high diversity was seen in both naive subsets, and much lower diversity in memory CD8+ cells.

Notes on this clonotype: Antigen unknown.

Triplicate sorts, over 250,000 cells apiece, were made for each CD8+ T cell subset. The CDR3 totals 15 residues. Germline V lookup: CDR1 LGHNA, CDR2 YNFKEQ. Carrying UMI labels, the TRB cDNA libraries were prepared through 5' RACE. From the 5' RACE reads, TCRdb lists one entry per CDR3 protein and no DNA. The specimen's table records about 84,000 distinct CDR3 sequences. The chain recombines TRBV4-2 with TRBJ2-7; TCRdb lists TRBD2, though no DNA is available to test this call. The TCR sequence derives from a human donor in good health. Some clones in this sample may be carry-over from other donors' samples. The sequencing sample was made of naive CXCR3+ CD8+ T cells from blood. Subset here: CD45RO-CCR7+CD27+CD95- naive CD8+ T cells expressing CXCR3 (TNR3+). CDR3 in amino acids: CASSSLAGSSYEQYF.